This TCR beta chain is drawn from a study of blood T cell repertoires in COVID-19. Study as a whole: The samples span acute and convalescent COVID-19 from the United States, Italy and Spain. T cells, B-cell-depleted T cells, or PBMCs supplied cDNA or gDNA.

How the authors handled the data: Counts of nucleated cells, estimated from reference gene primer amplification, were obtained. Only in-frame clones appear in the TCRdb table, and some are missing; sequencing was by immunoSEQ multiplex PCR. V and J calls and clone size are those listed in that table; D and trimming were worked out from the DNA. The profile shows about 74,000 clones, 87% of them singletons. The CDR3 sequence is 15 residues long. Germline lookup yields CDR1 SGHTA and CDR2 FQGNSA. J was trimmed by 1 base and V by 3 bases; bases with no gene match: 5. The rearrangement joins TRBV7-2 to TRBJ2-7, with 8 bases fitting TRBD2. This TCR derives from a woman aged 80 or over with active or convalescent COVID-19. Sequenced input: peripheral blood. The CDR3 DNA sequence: TGTGCCAGCAGCTTTGCGGGGGGTCTGTCCTACGAGCAGTACTTC. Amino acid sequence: CASSFAGGLSYEQYF.